The source of this T cell receptor beta chain is a study of regulatory T cells in long-lasting Graves disease. Study summary: Over-5-year antithyroid drug use with positive TSH receptor antibodies defined persistent Graves' disease in the study.

To note about this clonotype: Its antigen is still unknown.

Whole-study results and caveats: When disease was persistent, TRBV28, TRBJ1-2 and TRBJ2-5 were the favored segments.

The CDR3 covers 14 residues. V shed 6 bases, J shed 4 bases, and the junction held 8 bases outside the gene matches. Germline V lookup: CDR1 SGHTA, CDR2 FQGNSA. Documented time point: persistent/refractory GD, antithyroid drugs over 5 years with positive TRAb. Scientists built the TCR library using RNA that was extracted from PBMCs. Diagnosis followed American Thyroid Association guidelines for Graves' disease. EDTA tubes held roughly 9.2 milliliters of peripheral blood from each patient. Building of the TCR beta libraries involved iRepertoire HTBI primers and Arm-PCR of CDR3 regions. In TCRdb, the multiplex PCR reads were re-called with MiXCR into one record per CDR3 protein. The table lists 350,000 to 450,000 distinct CDR3 sequences, approximately 25% of them singletons.

This specimen was peripheral blood mononuclear cells (PBMCs), taken when the disease was refractory, from a patient treated with antithyroid drugs. The TCR comes from a woman between 35 and 50 years old with Graves disease. This chain links TRBV7-2 with TRBJ1-2, with 7 bases lining up with TRBD1. For the CDR3, the DNA is TGTGCCAGCAGTAAAGGGGGCCAGACCTATGGCTACACCTTC. This gives the protein CASSKGGQTYGYTF.